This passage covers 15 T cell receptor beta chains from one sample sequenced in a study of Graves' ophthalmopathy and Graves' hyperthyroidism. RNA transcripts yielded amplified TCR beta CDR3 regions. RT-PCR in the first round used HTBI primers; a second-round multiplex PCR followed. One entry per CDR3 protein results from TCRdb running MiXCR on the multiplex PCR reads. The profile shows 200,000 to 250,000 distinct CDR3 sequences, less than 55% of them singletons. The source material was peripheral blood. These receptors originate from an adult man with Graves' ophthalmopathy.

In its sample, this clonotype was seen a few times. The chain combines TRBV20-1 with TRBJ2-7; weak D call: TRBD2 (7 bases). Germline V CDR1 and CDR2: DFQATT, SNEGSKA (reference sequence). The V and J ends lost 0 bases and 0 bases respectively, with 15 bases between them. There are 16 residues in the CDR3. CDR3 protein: CSARDLGGGNSYEQYF. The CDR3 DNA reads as TGCAGTGCTAGAGATTTAGGGGGGGGTAACTCCTACGAGCAGTACTTC.

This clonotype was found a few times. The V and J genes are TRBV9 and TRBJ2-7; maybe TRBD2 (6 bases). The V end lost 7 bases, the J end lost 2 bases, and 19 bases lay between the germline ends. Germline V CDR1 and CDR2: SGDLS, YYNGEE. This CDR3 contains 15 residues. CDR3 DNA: TGTGCCAGCCCTGGGGTACTAGCCGCAACCTACGAGCAGTACTTC. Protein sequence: CASPGVLAATYEQYF.

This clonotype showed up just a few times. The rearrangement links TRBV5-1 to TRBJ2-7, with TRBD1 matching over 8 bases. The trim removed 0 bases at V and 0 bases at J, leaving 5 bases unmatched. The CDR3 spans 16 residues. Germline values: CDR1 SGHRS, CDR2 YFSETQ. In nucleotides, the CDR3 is TGCGCCAGCAGCTTGGGGACAGGGCGGAACTCCTACGAGCAGTACTTC. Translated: CASSLGTGRNSYEQYF.

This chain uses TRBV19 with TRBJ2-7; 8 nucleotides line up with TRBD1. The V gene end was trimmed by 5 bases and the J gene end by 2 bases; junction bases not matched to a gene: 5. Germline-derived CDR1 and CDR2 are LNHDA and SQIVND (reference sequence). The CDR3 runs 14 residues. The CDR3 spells CASSQTGDPYEQYF. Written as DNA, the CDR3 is TGTGCCAGTAGTCAGACAGGGGACCCCTACGAGCAGTACTTC. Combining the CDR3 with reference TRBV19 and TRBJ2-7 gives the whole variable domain DGGITQSPKYLFRKEGQNVTLSCEQNLNHDAMYWYRQDPGQGLRLIYYSQIVNDFQKGDIAEGYSVSREKKESFPLTVTSAQKNPTAFYLCASSQTGDPYEQYFGPGTRLTVT.

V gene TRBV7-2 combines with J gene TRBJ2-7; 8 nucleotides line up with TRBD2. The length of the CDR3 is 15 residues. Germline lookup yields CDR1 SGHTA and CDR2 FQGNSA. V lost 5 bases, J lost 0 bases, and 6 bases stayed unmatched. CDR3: CASSTGGANSYEQYF. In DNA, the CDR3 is TGTGCCAGCAGCACGGGGGGGGCCAACTCCTACGAGCAGTACTTC.

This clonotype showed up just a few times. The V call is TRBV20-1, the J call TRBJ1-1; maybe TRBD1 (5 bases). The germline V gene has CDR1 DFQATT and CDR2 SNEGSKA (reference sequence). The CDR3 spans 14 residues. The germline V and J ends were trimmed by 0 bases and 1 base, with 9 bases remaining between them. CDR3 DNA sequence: TGCAGTGCTAGAGAAAGGAGGGGGAACACTGAAGCTTTCTTT. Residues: CSARERRGNTEAFF.

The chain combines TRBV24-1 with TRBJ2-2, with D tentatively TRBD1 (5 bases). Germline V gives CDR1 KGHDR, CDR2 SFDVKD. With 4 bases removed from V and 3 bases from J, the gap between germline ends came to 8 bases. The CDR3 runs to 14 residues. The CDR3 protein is CATSEGAHTGELFF. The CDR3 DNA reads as TGTGCCACCAGTGAAGGGGCACACACCGGGGAGCTGTTTTTT.

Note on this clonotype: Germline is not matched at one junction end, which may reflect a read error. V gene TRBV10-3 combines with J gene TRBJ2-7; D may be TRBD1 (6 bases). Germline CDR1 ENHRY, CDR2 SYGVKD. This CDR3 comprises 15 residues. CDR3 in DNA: TGTGCCAGCAGTCCGACAGGTCCGAGCTCCTACGAGCAGTACTTC. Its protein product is CASSPTGPSSYEQYF.

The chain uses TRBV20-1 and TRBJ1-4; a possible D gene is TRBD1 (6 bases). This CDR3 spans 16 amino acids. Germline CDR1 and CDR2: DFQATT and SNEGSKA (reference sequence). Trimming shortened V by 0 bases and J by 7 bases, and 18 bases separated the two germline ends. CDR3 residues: CSARDARGVPGEKLFF. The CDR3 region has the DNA TGCAGTGCTAGAGATGCGAGGGGGGTTCCGGGTGAAAAACTGTTTTTT.

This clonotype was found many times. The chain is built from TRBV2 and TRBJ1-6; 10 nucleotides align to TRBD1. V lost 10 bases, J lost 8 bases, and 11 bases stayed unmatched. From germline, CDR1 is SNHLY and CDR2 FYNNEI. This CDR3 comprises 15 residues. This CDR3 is CATNIGTGEDSPLHF. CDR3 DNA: TGTGCCACCAACATCGGGACAGGGGAGGATTCACCCCTCCACTTT. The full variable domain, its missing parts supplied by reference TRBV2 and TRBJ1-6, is EPEVTQTPSHQVTQMGQEVILRCVPISNHLYFYWYRQILGQKVEFLVSFYNNEISEKSEIFDDQFSVERPDGSNFTLKIRSTKLEDSAMYFCATNIGTGEDSPLHFGNGTRLTVT.

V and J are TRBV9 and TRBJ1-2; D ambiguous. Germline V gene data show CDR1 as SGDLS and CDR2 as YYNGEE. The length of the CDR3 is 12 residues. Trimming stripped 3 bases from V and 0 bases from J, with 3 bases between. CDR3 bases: TGTGCCAGCAGCGCCCCTAACTATGGCTACACCTTC. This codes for CASSAPNYGYTF.

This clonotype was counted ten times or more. The CDR3 coding sequence is TGCGCCAGCGGGCCTGGAGGGGCCAACGTCCTGACTTTC. Amino acid sequence: CASGPGGANVLTF. The chain recombines TRBV10-2 with TRBJ2-6; no clear D. The germline V gene has CDR1 WSHSY and CDR2 SAAADI. This CDR3 comprises 13 residues. The germline V and J ends were trimmed by 8 bases and 4 bases, with 9 bases remaining between them.

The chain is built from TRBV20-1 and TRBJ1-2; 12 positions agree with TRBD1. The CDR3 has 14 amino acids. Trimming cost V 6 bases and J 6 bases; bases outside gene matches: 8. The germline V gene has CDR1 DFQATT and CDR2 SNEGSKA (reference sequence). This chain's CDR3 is CSARPGQGANGYTF. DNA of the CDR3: TGCAGTGCCAGACCGGGACAGGGGGCGAATGGCTACACCTTC.

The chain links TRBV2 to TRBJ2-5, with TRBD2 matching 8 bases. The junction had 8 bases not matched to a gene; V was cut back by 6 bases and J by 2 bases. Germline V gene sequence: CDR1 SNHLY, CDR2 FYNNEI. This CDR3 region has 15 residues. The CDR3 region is CASRTRGTSQETQYF. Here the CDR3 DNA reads TGTGCCAGCAGGACGCGAGGGACTAGTCAAGAGACCCAGTACTTC.

The CDR3 coding sequence is TGTGCCAGCAGTGAAGCAGGAGGGGTTGGGGAAAAACTGTTTTTT. It translates to CASSEAGGVGEKLFF. This rearrangement joins TRBV2 to TRBJ1-4; maybe TRBD1 (5 bases). Trimming pared 0 bases from V and 8 bases from J, leaving 13 bases between. CDR3 length: 15 amino acids. Per germline, CDR1 SNHLY and CDR2 FYNNEI.